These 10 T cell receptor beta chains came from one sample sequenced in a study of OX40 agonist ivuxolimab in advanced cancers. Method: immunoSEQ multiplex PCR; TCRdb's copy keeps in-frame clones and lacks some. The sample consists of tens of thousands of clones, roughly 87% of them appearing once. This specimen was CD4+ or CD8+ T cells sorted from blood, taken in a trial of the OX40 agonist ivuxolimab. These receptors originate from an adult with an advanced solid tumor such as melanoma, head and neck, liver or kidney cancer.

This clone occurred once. The CDR3 here is CASSPGLGSSTDTQYF. The CDR3, as DNA: TGTGCCAGCTCACCGGGACTAGGTTCTAGCACAGATACGCAGTATTTT. The chain recombines TRBV18 with TRBJ2-3; TRBD2 matches at 8 bases. This CDR3 contains 16 residues. The junction had 5 bases not matched to a gene; V was cut back by 3 bases and J by 0 bases. Germline CDR1 and CDR2: KGHSH and LQKENI. Full variable domain (outside the CDR3, taken from reference TRBV18 and TRBJ2-3): NAGVMQNPRHLVRRRGQEARLRCSPMKGHSHVYWYRQLPEEGLKFMVYLQKENIIDESGMPKERFSAEFPKEGPSILRIQQVVRGDSAAYFCASSPGLGSSTDTQYFGPGTRLTVL.

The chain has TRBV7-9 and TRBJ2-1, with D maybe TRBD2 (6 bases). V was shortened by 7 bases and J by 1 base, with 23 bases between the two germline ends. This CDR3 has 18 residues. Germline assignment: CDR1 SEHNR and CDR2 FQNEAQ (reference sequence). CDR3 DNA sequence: TGTGCCAGCATCAACCTAGTCGGGGGAGGAGGGTCCTACAATGAGCAGTTCTTC. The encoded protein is CASINLVGGGGSYNEQFF.

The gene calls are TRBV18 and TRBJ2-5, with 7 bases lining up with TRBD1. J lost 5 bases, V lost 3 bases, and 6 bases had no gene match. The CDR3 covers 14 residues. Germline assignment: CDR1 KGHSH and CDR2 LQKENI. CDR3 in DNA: TGTGCCAGCTCACCTGGGACAGTGAGGGAGACCCAGTACTTC. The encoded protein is CASSPGTVRETQYF.

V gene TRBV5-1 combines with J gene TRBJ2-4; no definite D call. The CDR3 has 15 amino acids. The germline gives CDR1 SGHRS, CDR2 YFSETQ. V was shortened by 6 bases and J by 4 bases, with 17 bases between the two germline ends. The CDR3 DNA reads TGCGCCAGCACCCACTTTGACGGAATAAAAAACATTCAGTACTTC. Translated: CASTHFDGIKNIQYF.

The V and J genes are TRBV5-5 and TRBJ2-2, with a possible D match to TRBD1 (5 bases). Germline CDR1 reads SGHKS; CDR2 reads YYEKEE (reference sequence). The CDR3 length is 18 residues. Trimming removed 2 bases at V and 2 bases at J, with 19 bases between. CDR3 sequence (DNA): TGTGCCAGCAGCTTATTAGGGGTCGGCTTCGCTAACACCGGGGAGCTGTTTTTT. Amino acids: CASSLLGVGFANTGELFF.

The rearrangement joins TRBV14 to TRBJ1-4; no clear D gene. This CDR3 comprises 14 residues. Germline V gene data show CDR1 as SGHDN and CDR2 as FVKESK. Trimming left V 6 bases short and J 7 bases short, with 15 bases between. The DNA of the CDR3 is TGTGCCAGCAGTAAAGTCGTGTCCTTTGAAAAACTGTTTTTT. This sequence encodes CASSKVVSFEKLFF.

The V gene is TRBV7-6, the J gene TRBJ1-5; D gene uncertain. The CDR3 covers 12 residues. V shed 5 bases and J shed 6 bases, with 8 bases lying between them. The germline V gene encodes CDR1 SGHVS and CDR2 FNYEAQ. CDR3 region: CASSPIGQPQHF. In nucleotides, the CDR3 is TGTGCCAGCAGCCCAATCGGTCAGCCCCAGCATTTT.

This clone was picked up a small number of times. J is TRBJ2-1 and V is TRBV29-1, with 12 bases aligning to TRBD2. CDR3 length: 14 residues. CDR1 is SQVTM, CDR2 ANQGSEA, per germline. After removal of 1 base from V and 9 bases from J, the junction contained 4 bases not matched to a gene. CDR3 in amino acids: CSVEVTSGSGEQFF. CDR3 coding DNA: TGCAGCGTTGAAGTGACTAGCGGGAGCGGTGAGCAGTTCTTC.

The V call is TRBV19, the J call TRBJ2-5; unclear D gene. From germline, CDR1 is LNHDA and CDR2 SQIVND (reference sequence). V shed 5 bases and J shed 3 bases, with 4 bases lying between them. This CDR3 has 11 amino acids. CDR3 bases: TGTGCCAGTAGTGTCGAAGAGACCCAGTACTTC. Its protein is CASSVEETQYF.

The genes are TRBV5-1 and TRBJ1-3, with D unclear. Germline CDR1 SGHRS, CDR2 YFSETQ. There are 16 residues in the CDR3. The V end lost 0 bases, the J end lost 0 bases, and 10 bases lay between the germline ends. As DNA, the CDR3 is TGCGCCAGCAGCTTGGGTGAGTCGAGCTCTGGAAACACCATATATTTT. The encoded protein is CASSLGESSSGNTIYF.